A single TCR beta chain is shown here with its context. Its target is not known. Cultured CD4+ T cell DNA was sequenced using the Oncomine TCR Beta short-read assay. TCRdb analysed the PCR reads with MiXCR anew, one entry per CDR3 protein. In the table there are tens of thousands of distinct CDR3 sequences, under 40% of which are singletons. The data stem from a study of vaccination and CD4 T cells after COVID-19. The V end lost 5 bases, the J end lost 4 bases, and 21 bases lay between the germline ends. Germline V lookup: CDR1 DFQATT, CDR2 SNEGSKA (reference sequence). The CDR3 totals 15 residues. The time point is: late sampling 161 to 241 days after vaccination in a few convalescent patients. Treatment: roughly nine-day PBMC culture with coronavirus spike peptide pools or control peptides (ViraFEST assay). PCR tests turned positive between March and December 2020, before US Alpha, Beta and Delta variants.

This receptor was taken from a human donor who had recovered from COVID-19. The chain recombines TRBV20-1 with TRBJ2-7, with D maybe TRBD1 (6 bases). The sequencing used CD4+ T cells from blood, cultured in vitro, collected about 7 months after SARS-CoV-2 vaccination. The CDR3 reads CSASQTGLAGYEQYF. The CDR3 nucleotides are TGCAGTGCTTCTCAGACAGGCCTAGCAGGGTACGAGCAGTACTTC.